The 27 T cell receptor beta chains below were found in one sample sequenced in a study of breast tumors, draining lymph nodes, adjacent tissues. The lymph nodes were axillary draining lymph nodes from breast cancer patients. TCRdb independently ran MiXCR on the multiplex PCR reads; one entry per CDR3 protein. The profile shows some 150,000 distinct CDR3 sequences, approximately 33% of them singletons. The sample was axillary lymph node tissue. Receptors were obtained from a female donor with breast cancer. Some clones in this sample may be carry-over from other donors' samples.

Concerning this clonotype itself: This may come from a read error, since a much larger clone is one base off. The rearrangement uses TRBV5-1 and TRBJ2-1, with 9 bases lining up with TRBD2. This CDR3 contains 16 residues. The germline gives CDR1 SGHRS, CDR2 YFSETQ. Here the CDR3 DNA reads TGTGCCAGCAGCTCCTTATTAGCGGGAGTATGCGGTGAGCAGTTCTTC. As protein: CASSSLLAGVCGEQFF.

V and J are TRBV5-1 and TRBJ1-1, with 8 bases aligning to TRBD1. CDR1 is SGHRS and CDR2 is YFSETQ in the germline V gene. The trim removed 4 bases at V and 1 base at J, leaving 3 bases unmatched. The CDR3 loop spans 14 amino acids. CDR3 in amino acids: CASSRDRTNTEAFF. The CDR3 coding sequence is TGCGCCAGCAGCCGGGACAGGACGAACACTGAAGCTTTCTTT.

This chain links TRBV5-6 with TRBJ1-1; no firm D call. Deletions cut 4 bases from V and 4 bases from J, with 11 bases between. CDR3 size: 13 residues. Germline V gene lookup returns CDR1 SGHDT and CDR2 YYEEEE. CDR3 protein: CASSLGPGTEAFF. The CDR3 DNA follows: TGTGCCAGCAGCCTGGGTCCCGGCACTGAAGCTTTCTTT.

There are many counts of this clonotype. J is TRBJ2-5 and V is TRBV30; TRBD2 agrees at 9 bases. Trimming at V came to 2 bases and at J to 4 bases, leaving 8 bases not matched to a gene. Germline CDR1 is GTSNPN and CDR2 is SVGIG (reference sequence). This CDR3 comprises 15 residues. This chain's CDR3 is CAWSSRGGLGETQYF. In DNA, the CDR3 is TGTGCCTGGAGTTCGCGGGGGGGTCTTGGAGAGACCCAGTACTTC.

This clonotype was counted a few times. A much larger clone is a single base away; this may be a read error. This sequence joins TRBV5-8 and TRBJ2-7, with D unresolved. Germline V gene sequence: CDR1 SGHTS, CDR2 YDEGEE. CDR3 length: 14 amino acids. Trimming pared 4 bases from V and 2 bases from J, leaving 13 bases between. The CDR3 loop is CASSTWTPAYEQYF. CDR3 sequence (DNA): TGTGCCAGCAGCACGTGGACCCCGGCCTACGAGCAGTACTTC.

The chain links TRBV11-2 to TRBJ2-3; D is unresolved. V lost 6 bases and J 2 bases, leaving 6 bases between the germline ends. Per the germline V gene, CDR1 is SGHAT and CDR2 is FQNNGV. The CDR3 sequence is 12 residues long. CDR3 loop: CASSPYTDTQYF. The DNA for the CDR3 is TGTGCCAGCAGTCCCTACACAGATACGCAGTATTTT.

Concerning this clonotype itself: The germline gene is not matched at one end of the junction; a read error may be the cause. The CDR3 loop is CATNKRGTSGELVF. In nucleotides, the CDR3 is TGTGCCACCAACAAAAGAGGGACTAGCGGGGAGCTGGTTTTT. The V gene is TRBV5-5, the J gene TRBJ2-2; TRBD2 aligns across 13 bases. Germline lookup yields CDR1 SGHKS and CDR2 YYEKEE (reference sequence). This CDR3 spans 14 amino acids. Full variable domain (rest looked up from reference TRBV5-5 and TRBJ2-2): DAGVTQSPTHLIKTRGQQVTLRCSPISGHKSVSWYQQVLGQGPQFIFQYYEKEERGRGNFPDRFSARQFPNYSSELNVNALLLGDSALYLCATNKRGTSGELVFGEGSRLTVL.

This clonotype was recorded at least ten times. This chain joins TRBV7-2 and TRBJ2-7; D uncertain. Germline CDR1 SGHTA, CDR2 FQGNSA. The CDR3 length is 14 residues. Trimming removed 1 base at V and 4 bases at J, with 11 bases between. The chain's CDR3 is CASSLGRLVYEQYF. The CDR3 DNA follows: TGTGCCAGCAGCTTAGGCAGGCTAGTGTACGAGCAGTACTTC. Based on the CDR3 plus reference TRBV7-2 and TRBJ2-7, the full variable domain is GAGVSQSPSNKVTEKGKDVELRCDPISGHTALYWYRQSLGQGLEFLIYFQGNSAPDKSGLPSDRFSAERTGGSVSTLTIQRTQQEDSAVYLCASSLGRLVYEQYFGPGTRLTVT.

In its sample, this clonotype was seen many times. The germline gene is not matched at one end of the junction; a read error may be the cause. V usage is TRBV3-1 and J usage is TRBJ2-3; perhaps TRBD2 as D (5 bases). CDR3 length equals 14 residues. The germline V gene encodes CDR1 LGHDT and CDR2 YNNKEL (reference sequence). CDR3 amino acids: CTSSPDFSTDTQYF. CDR3 DNA sequence: TGTACCAGCAGCCCGGACTTCAGCACAGATACGCAGTATTTT.

At least ten counts were recorded for this clonotype. The rearrangement joins TRBV5-8 to TRBJ1-2, with 8 positions matching TRBD1. This CDR3 is built from 15 residues. Germline V CDR1 and CDR2: SGHTS, YDEGEE. The J segment lost 4 bases and the V segment lost 3 bases, leaving 8 bases of the junction unmatched. This CDR3 is CASSSPGQASYGYTF. The CDR3 coding sequence is TGTGCCAGCAGCTCGCCGGGACAGGCCTCCTATGGCTACACCTTC.

This clonotype was counted between two and nine times. This may arise from a read error, as a much more abundant clone is one base away. Given the absence of the conserved phenylalanine or tryptophan at the CDR3 end, a read error is likely. The rearrangement links TRBV19 to TRBJ2-1; 9 bases align to TRBD2. The CDR3 sequence is 16 residues long. Germline assignment: CDR1 LNHDA and CDR2 SQIVND (reference sequence). Trimming took 1 base from V and 7 from J; bases not matched to a gene: 8. Here the CDR3 DNA reads TGTGCCAGTAGTATAGTCCCGGGACTAGCTGCTAATGAGCAGTTCTCC. It specifies CASSIVPGLAANEQFS.

This clonotype was seen many times. The chain joins TRBV14 to TRBJ2-7; maybe TRBD2 (6 bases). Germline loops: CDR1 SGHDN, CDR2 FVKESK. Between the trimmed V and J ends, which lost 0 bases and 6 bases, there was a span of 18 bases. The CDR3 covers 16 residues. Here the CDR3 reads CASSQDGRGIFREQYF. The CDR3 DNA reads TGTGCCAGCAGCCAAGATGGGCGCGGGATTTTCCGCGAGCAGTACTTC. The variable domain in full, with the rest retrieved from reference TRBV14 and TRBJ2-7, is EAGVTQFPSHSVIEKGQTVTLRCDPISGHDNLYWYRRVMGKEIKFLLHFVKESKQDESGMPNNRFLAERTGGTYSTLKVQPAELEDSGVYFCASSQDGRGIFREQYFGPGTRLTVT.

This clonotype was detected ten times or more. CDR3 loop: CSASLVVGSSTDTQYF. In DNA form, the CDR3 reads TGCAGTGCTAGTCTGGTGGTTGGCAGTAGCACAGATACGCAGTATTTT. V is TRBV20-1 and J is TRBJ2-3; D is undetermined. Germline values: CDR1 DFQATT, CDR2 SNEGSKA (reference sequence). V was pared by 3 bases and J by 0 bases, with 16 bases between. The CDR3 has 16 residues.

This clonotype was seen at least ten times. This chain links TRBV18 with TRBJ2-7; TRBD1 matches at 9 bases. Germline V gene sequence: CDR1 KGHSH, CDR2 LQKENI. V lost 5 bases and J lost 2; bases outside the gene matches: 4. The CDR3 runs to 14 residues. CDR3 nucleotides: TGTGCCAGCTCAAGACAGGGGGTGACCTACGAGCAGTACTTC. Translated: CASSRQGVTYEQYF.

Notes on this clonotype: A clone one base away is much larger, so this may be a read error. The genes are TRBV9 and TRBJ2-5; D perhaps matches TRBD1 (7 bases). Germline V gives CDR1 SGDLS, CDR2 YYNGEE. This CDR3 spans 14 amino acids. Written as DNA, the CDR3 is TGTGCCGGCAGCGTAGCAGGGGGGCTGGAGACCCAGTCCTTC. It codes for CAGSVAGGLETQSF.

Turning to this clonotype: It may be a read error: a sequence one base away is much more abundant. Since the CDR3 does not end with the conserved phenylalanine or tryptophan, this likely comes from a read error. The chain is built from TRBV5-4 and TRBJ2-7; maybe TRBD1 (5 bases). Trimming cost V 2 bases and J 5 bases, with 14 bases left between them. This CDR3 region has 14 residues. Germline loops: CDR1 SGHNT, CDR2 YYREEE (reference sequence). The CDR3 is CASSFGAAVNEQYS. The CDR3 DNA is TGTGCCAGCAGCTTTGGGGCCGCCGTAAACGAGCAGTACTCC.

The chain has TRBV7-2 and TRBJ2-2; D gene ambiguous. The germline V and J ends were trimmed by 5 bases and 4 bases, with 8 bases remaining between them. Germline lookup yields CDR1 SGHTA and CDR2 FQGNSA. The CDR3 sequence is 13 residues long. Here the CDR3 reads CASSRSSTGELFF. The CDR3 DNA reads as TGTGCCAGCAGCCGATCTAGCACCGGGGAGCTGTTTTTT.

The sample holds many counts of this clonotype. The chain carries TRBV10-2 and TRBJ2-7; either TRBD1 or TRBD2 may fit D (5 bases each). CDR1 and CDR2 (germline): WSHSY, SAAADI. V lost 7 bases and J lost 3, with 19 bases in between. The CDR3 has 15 residues. The CDR3 sequence is CASMGVVGFDYEQYF. The CDR3 nucleotides are TGCGCCAGCATGGGGGTCGTGGGGTTCGACTACGAGCAGTACTTC.

The CDR3 region is CSASDPQRNTDTQYF. The CDR3 nucleotides are TGCAGTGCTAGTGACCCTCAGAGAAACACAGATACGCAGTATTTT. This chain links TRBV20-1 with TRBJ2-3, with D unclear. The CDR3 has 15 residues. Germline values: CDR1 DFQATT, CDR2 SNEGSKA (reference sequence). The V end lost 3 bases, the J end lost 2 bases, and 15 bases lay between the germline ends.

Comments on this clonotype: One junction end does not reproduce the germline sequence, and a read error may be involved. This chain connects TRBV19 to TRBJ1-2; D gene ambiguous. The germline V gene has CDR1 LNHDA and CDR2 SQIVND (reference sequence). The CDR3 loop spans 14 amino acids. The CDR3 coding sequence is TGTGCCAGTAGGATTCGCCAAGCTAACTATGGCCACACCTTC. The encoded protein is CASRIRQANYGHTF. Variable domain in full (rest from reference TRBV19 and TRBJ1-2): DGGITQSPKYLFRKEGQNVTLSCEQNLNHDAMYWYRQDPGQGLRLIYYSQIVNDFQKGDIAEGYSVSREKKESFPLTVTSAQKNPTAFYLCASRIRQANYGHTFGSGTRLTVV.

This clonotype was recorded many times. The chain recombines TRBV4-1 with TRBJ2-5, with 8 bases lining up with TRBD2. J lost 2 bases, V lost 1 base, and 9 bases had no gene match. The CDR3 sequence is 17 residues long. The germline V gene encodes CDR1 MGHRA and CDR2 YSYEKL. CDR3: CASSQVAPLAGQETQYF. The CDR3 DNA sequence: TGCGCCAGCAGCCAAGTTGCCCCCCTAGCGGGTCAAGAGACCCAGTACTTC.

This clonotype was found many times. At one of its ends the junction is not consistent with the germline gene, which may arise from a read error. V gene TRBV3-1 combines with J gene TRBJ2-1; 16 nucleotides match TRBD2. This CDR3 has 15 amino acids. Looked up from germline, CDR1 is LGHDT and CDR2 is YNNKEL (reference sequence). In DNA, the CDR3 is TGTGCCAGCAGCCCGGGACTAGCGGGAGGGCCGGGGCGGATCTTC. Protein product: CASSPGLAGGPGRIF.

V is TRBV3-1 and J is TRBJ2-1, with D perhaps matching TRBD1 (5 bases). CDR1 and CDR2 (germline): LGHDT, YNNKEL (reference sequence). With 1 base removed from V and 1 base from J, the gap between germline ends came to 14 bases. The CDR3 contains 17 residues. The CDR3 region is CASSQGRPTDSYNEQFF. The CDR3 nucleotides are TGTGCCAGCAGCCAAGGTCGTCCGACAGATTCCTACAATGAGCAGTTCTTC.

The chain uses TRBV6-5 and TRBJ2-5; 7 bases are shared with TRBD1. The CDR3 extends over 14 amino acids. Germline V CDR1 and CDR2: MNHEY, SVGAGI. The ends lost 2 bases at V and 4 bases at J; junction bases unmatched: 4. The CDR3 loop is CASSYRGLRETQYF. In DNA form, the CDR3 reads TGTGCCAGCAGTTACAGGGGGCTACGAGAGACCCAGTACTTC.

This clonotype was seen a few times. This may come from a read error, since a much larger clone is one base off. The chain joins TRBV6-7 to TRBJ1-2; 8 nucleotides match TRBD1. TRBV6-7 belongs to the ORF category, with a function that is uncertain. CDR3 length equals 15 residues. V shed 6 bases and J 7 bases; nucleotides not matched to a gene: 13. In nucleotides, the CDR3 is TGTGCCAGCAGCCTCCGGACAGGGCGCCCTGGTGGCTACACCTTC. Encoded protein: CASSLRTGRPGGYTF.

Note on this clonotype: One end of the junction varies from germline; a read error may be responsible. The V gene is TRBV6-4, the J gene TRBJ2-1, with TRBD2 matching over 13 bases. The CDR3 has 16 residues. Germline CDR1 MRHNA, CDR2 SNTAGT. CDR3 sequence: CASSHSTSGGANEQFF. Here the CDR3 DNA reads TGTGCCAGCAGTCACTCTACTAGCGGGGGGGCCAATGAGCAGTTCTTC.

The chain is built from TRBV25-1 and TRBJ2-7; TRBD2 matches at 11 bases. The CDR3 is 18 residues long. Germline CDR1 is MGHDK and CDR2 is SYGVNS. The trim removed 8 bases at V and 0 bases at J, leaving 15 bases unmatched. The CDR3 sequence is CASWGLADPRSHSYEQYF. DNA of the CDR3: TGTGCCAGCTGGGGACTAGCGGACCCTCGTTCCCACTCCTACGAGCAGTACTTC.